The rows below give T cell receptor beta chains drawn from one sample of a study of CD8 T cells in Susac syndrome. TCRdb re-called the immunoSEQ multiplex PCR reads with MiXCR, one entry per CDR3 protein. The table lists some 150,000 distinct CDR3 sequences, approximately 96% of them singletons. Sequencing was performed on CD4+ T cells from PBMCs. These receptors were collected from a human donor with Susac syndrome. CDR3s include the opening cysteine and the closing phenylalanine or tryptophan. Fields, in order: D gene, V gene, clone size, J gene, CDR3 DNA, CDR3 protein. The D gene is left open where the match is weak. Only part of the rows carry a size: once, few, many, or a class if the clone is expanded.

d_gene: NA; v_gene: TRBV29-1; abundance: NA; j_gene: TRBJ2-2; CDR3nt: TGCAGCGTTGATACAGGAGCACACACCGGGGAGCTGTTTTTT; CDR3aa: CSVDTGAHTGELFF
d_gene: NA; v_gene: TRBV29-1; abundance: NA; j_gene: TRBJ1-2; CDR3nt: TGCAGCGCCTCCGAGCCCCGGAACTATGGCTACACCTTC; CDR3aa: CSASEPRNYGYTF
d_gene: TRBD2; v_gene: TRBV29-1; abundance: NA; j_gene: TRBJ2-1; CDR3nt: TGCAGCGTTGTAGCGGGGGGGCAGGATGAGCAGTTCTTC; CDR3aa: CSVVAGGQDEQFF
d_gene: TRBD2; v_gene: TRBV29-1; abundance: NA; j_gene: TRBJ2-1; CDR3nt: TGCAGCGTTTGGAGCGGGGGCCGCTACAATGAGCAGTTCTTC; CDR3aa: CSVWSGGRYNEQFF
d_gene: NA; v_gene: TRBV10-3; abundance: NA; j_gene: TRBJ1-3; CDR3nt: TGTGCCATCAGTGAGTCGGCGGGAAACACCATATATTTT; CDR3aa: CAISESAGNTIYF
d_gene: NA; v_gene: TRBV29-1; abundance: NA; j_gene: TRBJ1-6; CDR3nt: TGCAGCGTAAGACTCCAGAGTAGGGATTCACCCCTCCACTTT; CDR3aa: CSVRLQSRDSPLHF
d_gene: NA; v_gene: TRBV25-1; abundance: NA; j_gene: TRBJ1-6; CDR3nt: TGTGCCAGCGCCTCGGACATTAGCGGCTCACCCCTCCACTTT; CDR3aa: CASASDISGSPLHF
d_gene: NA; v_gene: TRBV20-1; abundance: NA; j_gene: TRBJ2-7; CDR3nt: TGCAGTGCTCAGCCGCGCCTACACAGCTACGAGCAGTACTTC; CDR3aa: CSAQPRLHSYEQYF
d_gene: NA; v_gene: TRBV9; abundance: once; j_gene: TRBJ2-1; CDR3nt: TGTGCCAGCAGCCCAATTGGCGGATCAAATGAGCAGTTCTTC; CDR3aa: CASSPIGGSNEQFF
d_gene: NA; v_gene: TRBV20-1; abundance: NA; j_gene: TRBJ2-7; CDR3nt: TGCAGTGCTAGAATGGGTTACGAGCAGTACTTC; CDR3aa: CSARMGYEQYF
d_gene: NA; v_gene: TRBV29-1; abundance: NA; j_gene: TRBJ1-4; CDR3nt: TGCAGCGTTGGAGTCGGGGATGAAAAACTGTTTTTT; CDR3aa: CSVGVGDEKLFF
d_gene: NA; v_gene: TRBV20-1; abundance: NA; j_gene: TRBJ2-1; CDR3nt: TGCAGTGCTAGCGTCGGTGAGCAGTTCTTC; CDR3aa: CSASVGEQFF
d_gene: NA; v_gene: TRBV20-1; abundance: NA; j_gene: TRBJ2-7; CDR3nt: TGCAGTGCTAGCGCGGGACAGTTCTACGAGCAGTACTTC; CDR3aa: CSASAGQFYEQYF
d_gene: NA; v_gene: TRBV25-1; abundance: NA; j_gene: TRBJ1-1; CDR3nt: TGTGCCAGCAGTGAGCGAACGGGGATCACTGAAGCTTTCTTT; CDR3aa: CASSERTGITEAFF
d_gene: TRBD2; v_gene: TRBV5-4; abundance: once; j_gene: TRBJ2-3; CDR3nt: TGTGCCAGCAGCTTTATGGCGGGGGGCCTGGGAGATACGCAGTATTTT; CDR3aa: CASSFMAGGLGDTQYF
d_gene: TRBD1; v_gene: TRBV4-3; abundance: NA; j_gene: TRBJ1-6; CDR3nt: TGCGCCAGCAGCCAAGATCCCGGGACAGGGGGCGCACCCCTCCACTTT; CDR3aa: CASSQDPGTGGAPLHF
d_gene: NA; v_gene: TRBV12-3/TRBV12-4; abundance: NA; j_gene: TRBJ2-6; CDR3nt: TGTGCCAGCAGACCATTGGGTGTTGGGGCCAACGTCCTGACTTTC; CDR3aa: CASRPLGVGANVLTF
d_gene: NA; v_gene: TRBV18; abundance: NA; j_gene: TRBJ2-5; CDR3nt: TGTGCCAGCTCACCAGACAGACAGAAAGAGACCCAGTACTTC; CDR3aa: CASSPDRQKETQYF
d_gene: NA; v_gene: TRBV9; abundance: NA; j_gene: TRBJ2-7; CDR3nt: TGTGCCAGCAGTACACAGCAAGACTCCTACGAGCAGTACTTC; CDR3aa: CASSTQQDSYEQYF
d_gene: NA; v_gene: TRBV7-2; abundance: NA; j_gene: TRBJ1-3; CDR3nt: TGTGCCAGCAGCTTATCCAGGGACGCTGAAAACACCATATATTTT; CDR3aa: CASSLSRDAENTIYF
d_gene: NA; v_gene: TRBV12-3/TRBV12-4; abundance: NA; j_gene: TRBJ1-6; CDR3nt: TGTGCCAGCAGCACTGCGACCGGTTCACCCCTCCACTTT; CDR3aa: CASSTATGSPLHF
d_gene: NA; v_gene: TRBV5-6; abundance: NA; j_gene: TRBJ2-3; CDR3nt: TGTGCCAGCAACTTTCAGGGATATAGCACAGATACGCAGTATTTT; CDR3aa: CASNFQGYSTDTQYF
d_gene: NA; v_gene: TRBV7-9; abundance: NA; j_gene: TRBJ2-1; CDR3nt: TGTGCCAGCAGCTCGGACCGACGCTCCTACAATGAGCAGTTCTTC; CDR3aa: CASSSDRRSYNEQFF
d_gene: NA; v_gene: TRBV20-1; abundance: NA; j_gene: TRBJ2-7; CDR3nt: TGCAGTGCTAGAGATCGTAGGCAAGCATCCTACGAGCAGTACTTC; CDR3aa: CSARDRRQASYEQYF
d_gene: NA; v_gene: TRBV29-1; abundance: NA; j_gene: TRBJ1-1; CDR3nt: TGCAGCGTTGAACTAATCCAGGGTAACACTGAAGCTTTCTTT; CDR3aa: CSVELIQGNTEAFF
d_gene: NA; v_gene: TRBV4-1; abundance: once; j_gene: TRBJ1-6; CDR3nt: TGCGCCAGCAGCCTTACAGGGCTCGTGGATTCACCCCTCCACTTT; CDR3aa: CASSLTGLVDSPLHF
d_gene: NA; v_gene: TRBV6-1; abundance: once; j_gene: TRBJ2-3; CDR3nt: TGTGCCAGCAGTATAACGGGGGTCGGTGAAGCAGATACGCAGTATTTT; CDR3aa: CASSITGVGEADTQYF
d_gene: TRBD1; v_gene: TRBV29-1; abundance: NA; j_gene: TRBJ2-7; CDR3nt: TGCAGCGCGACAGGGGGCAACTACGAGCAGTACTTC; CDR3aa: CSATGGNYEQYF
d_gene: NA; v_gene: TRBV12-3/TRBV12-4; abundance: NA; j_gene: TRBJ2-5; CDR3nt: TGTGCCAGCAGTTCCGTTACAGGGAGCAATAAAGAGACCCAGTACTTC; CDR3aa: CASSSVTGSNKETQYF
d_gene: NA; v_gene: TRBV12-3/TRBV12-4; abundance: NA; j_gene: TRBJ1-5; CDR3nt: TGTGCCAGCAGTTTGTGGTCGGAGGGCAATCAGCCCCAGCATTTT; CDR3aa: CASSLWSEGNQPQHF
d_gene: NA; v_gene: TRBV5-4; abundance: NA; j_gene: TRBJ1-2; CDR3nt: TGTGCCAGCAGCTCTCTCTTAGAGGGTGGGAATGGCTACACCTTC; CDR3aa: CASSSLLEGGNGYTF
d_gene: NA; v_gene: TRBV9; abundance: NA; j_gene: TRBJ1-5; CDR3nt: TGTGCCAGCAGCGTAGAGGGTCATCAGCCCCAGCATTTT; CDR3aa: CASSVEGHQPQHF
d_gene: NA; v_gene: TRBV3-1; abundance: NA; j_gene: TRBJ2-1; CDR3nt: TGTGCCAGCAGCCAAGCAAGGGGACCCTACAATGAGCAGTTCTTC; CDR3aa: CASSQARGPYNEQFF
d_gene: NA; v_gene: TRBV5-6; abundance: once; j_gene: TRBJ1-1; CDR3nt: TGTGCCAGCAGCTTGGATCCGACAGTGAACACTGAAGCTTTCTTT; CDR3aa: CASSLDPTVNTEAFF
d_gene: TRBD1; v_gene: TRBV20-1; abundance: once; j_gene: TRBJ1-1; CDR3nt: TGCAGTGCTCACAGGGGGGGTGAAGCTTTCTTT; CDR3aa: CSAHRGGEAFF
d_gene: TRBD1; v_gene: TRBV13; abundance: NA; j_gene: TRBJ1-6; CDR3nt: TGTGCCAGCAGCTTAGCCCCCGGGACAGGGAGTTCACCCCTCCACTTT; CDR3aa: CASSLAPGTGSSPLHF
d_gene: NA; v_gene: TRBV12-3/TRBV12-4; abundance: NA; j_gene: TRBJ1-5; CDR3nt: TGTGCCAGCAGAGTTGGGGGCAATCAGCCCCAGCATTTT; CDR3aa: CASRVGGNQPQHF
d_gene: TRBD1; v_gene: TRBV6-6; abundance: NA; j_gene: TRBJ2-5; CDR3nt: TGTGCCAGCAGCCTCGCAGGGGGTTCCTTTCAAGAGACCCAGTACTTC; CDR3aa: CASSLAGGSFQETQYF
d_gene: NA; v_gene: TRBV2; abundance: NA; j_gene: TRBJ2-2; CDR3nt: TGTGCCAGCGGGGCGACCGGGGAGCTGTTTTTT; CDR3aa: CASGATGELFF
d_gene: NA; v_gene: TRBV12-3/TRBV12-4; abundance: NA; j_gene: TRBJ2-1; CDR3nt: TGTGCCAGTCAGTTCCGACTAGGCCACAATGAGCAGTTCTTC; CDR3aa: CASQFRLGHNEQFF
d_gene: TRBD2; v_gene: TRBV4-1; abundance: few; j_gene: TRBJ2-7; CDR3nt: TGCGCCAGCAGCCAAGATAGCGGGGGGGCGTACGAGCAGTACTTC; CDR3aa: CASSQDSGGAYEQYF
d_gene: NA; v_gene: TRBV18; abundance: NA; j_gene: TRBJ1-1; CDR3nt: TGTGCCAGCTCACCATCGGGGGAGAACACTGAAGCTTTCTTT; CDR3aa: CASSPSGENTEAFF
d_gene: NA; v_gene: TRBV29-1; abundance: NA; j_gene: TRBJ2-1; CDR3nt: TGCAGCGTCGCCGACAGACGCTCCTACAATGAGCAGTTCTTC; CDR3aa: CSVADRRSYNEQFF
d_gene: TRBD2; v_gene: TRBV15; abundance: NA; j_gene: TRBJ2-2; CDR3nt: TGTGCCACCAGCAGAGATCTAGCGGGGGCCGCCGGCGGGGAGCTGTTTTTT; CDR3aa: CATSRDLAGAAGGELFF
d_gene: TRBD2; v_gene: TRBV13; abundance: NA; j_gene: TRBJ2-7; CDR3nt: TGTGCCAGCAGCGCTTATAGCGGGGGAGAACGCTACGAGCAGTACTTC; CDR3aa: CASSAYSGGERYEQYF
d_gene: NA; v_gene: TRBV20-1; abundance: NA; j_gene: TRBJ2-5; CDR3nt: TGCAGTGCTAGAACGTTCCAAGAGACCCAGTACTTC; CDR3aa: CSARTFQETQYF
d_gene: TRBD1; v_gene: TRBV3-1; abundance: NA; j_gene: TRBJ1-1; CDR3nt: TGTGCCAGCACCCTGAGACAGGGGAACACTGAAGCTTTCTTT; CDR3aa: CASTLRQGNTEAFF
d_gene: NA; v_gene: TRBV15; abundance: NA; j_gene: TRBJ2-7; CDR3nt: TGTGCCACCAGCAGAGATCCTGCCAGCCACTACGAGCAGTACTTC; CDR3aa: CATSRDPASHYEQYF
d_gene: NA; v_gene: TRBV23-1; abundance: NA; j_gene: TRBJ1-4; CDR3nt: TGCGCCAGCAGTCACGGACAGTCTAATGAAAAACTGTTTTTT; CDR3aa: CASSHGQSNEKLFF
d_gene: TRBD2; v_gene: TRBV20-1; abundance: NA; j_gene: TRBJ2-1; CDR3nt: TGCAGTGCTAGAGATGCTAGCGGGGGGGCCGGGGAGCAGTTCTTC; CDR3aa: CSARDASGGAGEQFF
d_gene: NA; v_gene: TRBV7-2; abundance: NA; j_gene: TRBJ2-5; CDR3nt: TGTGCCAGCAGGGGGGCCGGGGAGACCCAGTACTTC; CDR3aa: CASRGAGETQYF
d_gene: NA; v_gene: TRBV7-2; abundance: NA; j_gene: TRBJ2-2; CDR3nt: TGTGCCAGCAGCTCAGTGATTGGGGAGCTGTTTTTT; CDR3aa: CASSSVIGELFF
d_gene: NA; v_gene: TRBV4-2; abundance: NA; j_gene: TRBJ2-1; CDR3nt: TGTGCCAGCAGCCAAGGTCCCGCGTTAGGGGAATTGGACAATGAGCAGTTCTTC; CDR3aa: CASSQGPALGELDNEQFF
d_gene: TRBD1; v_gene: TRBV11-3; abundance: once; j_gene: TRBJ2-7; CDR3nt: TGTGCCAGCAGCTTGCGACAGGGCCCCTCCTACGAGCAGTACTTC; CDR3aa: CASSLRQGPSYEQYF
d_gene: NA; v_gene: TRBV6-5; abundance: NA; j_gene: TRBJ2-7; CDR3nt: TGTGCCAGCACCCACCTAGGAGGACGCGAGCAGTACTTC; CDR3aa: CASTHLGGREQYF
d_gene: NA; v_gene: TRBV28; abundance: NA; j_gene: TRBJ2-2; CDR3nt: TGTGCCAGCAGCGGCACACTCACCGGGGAGCTGTTTTTT; CDR3aa: CASSGTLTGELFF
d_gene: NA; v_gene: TRBV2; abundance: NA; j_gene: TRBJ1-2; CDR3nt: TGTGCCGCCAGGGGTTCGGGGGGCTACACCTTC; CDR3aa: CAARGSGGYTF
d_gene: NA; v_gene: TRBV7-2; abundance: NA; j_gene: TRBJ1-6; CDR3nt: TGTGCCAGCAGCTTTGCCGACGTGAATTCACCCCTCCACTTT; CDR3aa: CASSFADVNSPLHF
d_gene: TRBD2; v_gene: TRBV27; abundance: NA; j_gene: TRBJ2-1; CDR3nt: TGTGCCAGCAGTAGGGAACTAGCGGCCCCCTACAATGAGCAGTTCTTC; CDR3aa: CASSRELAAPYNEQFF